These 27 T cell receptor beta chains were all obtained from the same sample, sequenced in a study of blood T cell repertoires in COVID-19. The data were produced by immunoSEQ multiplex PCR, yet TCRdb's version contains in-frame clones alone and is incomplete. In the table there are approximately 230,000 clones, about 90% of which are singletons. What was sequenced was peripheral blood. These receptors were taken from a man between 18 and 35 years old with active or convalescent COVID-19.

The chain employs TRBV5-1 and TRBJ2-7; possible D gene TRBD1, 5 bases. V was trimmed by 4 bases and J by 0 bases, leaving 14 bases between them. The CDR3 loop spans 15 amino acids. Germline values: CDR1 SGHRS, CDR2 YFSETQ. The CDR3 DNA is TGCGCCAGCAGCCCTGGGGCGGCCCTCTCCTACGAGCAGTACTTC. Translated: CASSPGAALSYEQYF.

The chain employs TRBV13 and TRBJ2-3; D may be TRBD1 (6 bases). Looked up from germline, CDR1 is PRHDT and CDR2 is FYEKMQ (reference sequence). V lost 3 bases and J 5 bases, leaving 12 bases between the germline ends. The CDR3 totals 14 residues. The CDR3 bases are TGTGCCAGCAGCTTCTACAGGGCCGGAGATACGCAGTATTTT. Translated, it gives CASSFYRAGDTQYF.

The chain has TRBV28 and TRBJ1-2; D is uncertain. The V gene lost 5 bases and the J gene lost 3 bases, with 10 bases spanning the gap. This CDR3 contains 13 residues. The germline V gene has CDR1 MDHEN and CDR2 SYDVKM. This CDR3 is CASSRRRHYGYTF. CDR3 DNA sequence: TGTGCCAGCAGTAGGAGGCGGCACTATGGCTACACCTTC.

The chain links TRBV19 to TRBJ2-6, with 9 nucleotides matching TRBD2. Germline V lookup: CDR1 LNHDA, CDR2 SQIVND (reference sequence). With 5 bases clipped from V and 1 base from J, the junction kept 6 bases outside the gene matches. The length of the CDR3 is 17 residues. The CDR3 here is CASSSAGGVSGANVLTF. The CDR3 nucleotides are TGTGCCAGTAGTTCAGCGGGAGGAGTTTCTGGGGCCAACGTCCTGACTTTC.

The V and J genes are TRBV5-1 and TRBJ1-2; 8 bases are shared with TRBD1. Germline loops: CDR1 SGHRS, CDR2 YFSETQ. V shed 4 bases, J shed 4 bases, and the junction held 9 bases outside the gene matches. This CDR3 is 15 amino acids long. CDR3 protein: CASSAGQGDRYGYTF. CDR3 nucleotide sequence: TGCGCCAGCAGCGCCGGACAGGGAGATCGCTATGGCTACACCTTC.

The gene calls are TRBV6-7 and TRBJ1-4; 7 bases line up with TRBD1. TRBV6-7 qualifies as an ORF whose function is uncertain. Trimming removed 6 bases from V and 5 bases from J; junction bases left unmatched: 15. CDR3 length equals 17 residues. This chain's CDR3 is CASSYHMSGQSNEKLFF. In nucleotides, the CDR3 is TGTGCCAGCAGCTACCATATGTCGGGACAGTCAAATGAAAAACTGTTTTTT.

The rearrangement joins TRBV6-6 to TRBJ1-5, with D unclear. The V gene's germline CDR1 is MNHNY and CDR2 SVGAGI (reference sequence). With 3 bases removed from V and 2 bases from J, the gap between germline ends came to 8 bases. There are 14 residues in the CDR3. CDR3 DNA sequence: TGTGCCAGCAGTTATCGGCAGGGCAATCAGCCCCAGCATTTT. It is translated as CASSYRQGNQPQHF.

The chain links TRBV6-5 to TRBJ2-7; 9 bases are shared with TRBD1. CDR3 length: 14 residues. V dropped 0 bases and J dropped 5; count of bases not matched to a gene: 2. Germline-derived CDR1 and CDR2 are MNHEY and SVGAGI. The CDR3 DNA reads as TGTGCCAGCAGTTACTCGGACAGGGGCCACGAGCAGTACTTC. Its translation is CASSYSDRGHEQYF.

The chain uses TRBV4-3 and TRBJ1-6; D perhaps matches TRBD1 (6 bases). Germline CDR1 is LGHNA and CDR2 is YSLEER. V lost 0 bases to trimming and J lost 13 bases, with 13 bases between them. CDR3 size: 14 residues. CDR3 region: CASSQDGGGPPLHF. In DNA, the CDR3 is TGCGCCAGCAGCCAAGATGGCGGGGGCCCGCCCCTCCACTTT.

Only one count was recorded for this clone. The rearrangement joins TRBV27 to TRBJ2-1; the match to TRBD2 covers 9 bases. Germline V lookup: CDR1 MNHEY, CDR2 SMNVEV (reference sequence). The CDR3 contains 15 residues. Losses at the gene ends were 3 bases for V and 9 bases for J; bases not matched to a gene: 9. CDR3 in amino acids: CASSFLAGTYGEQFF. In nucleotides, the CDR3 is TGTGCCAGCAGTTTTCTAGCGGGGACCTACGGTGAGCAGTTCTTC.

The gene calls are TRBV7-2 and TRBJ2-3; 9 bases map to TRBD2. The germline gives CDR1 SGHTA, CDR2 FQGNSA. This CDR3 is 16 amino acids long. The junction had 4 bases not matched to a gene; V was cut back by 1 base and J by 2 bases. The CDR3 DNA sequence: TGTGCCAGCAGCTTAGACCTAGCGGGACCCACAGATACGCAGTATTTT. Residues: CASSLDLAGPTDTQYF.

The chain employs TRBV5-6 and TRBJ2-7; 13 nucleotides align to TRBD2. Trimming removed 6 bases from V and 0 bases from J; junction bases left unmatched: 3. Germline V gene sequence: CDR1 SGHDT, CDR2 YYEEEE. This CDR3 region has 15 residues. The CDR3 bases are TGTGCCAGCATCGGGACTAGCGGGACCTCCTACGAGCAGTACTTC. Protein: CASIGTSGTSYEQYF.

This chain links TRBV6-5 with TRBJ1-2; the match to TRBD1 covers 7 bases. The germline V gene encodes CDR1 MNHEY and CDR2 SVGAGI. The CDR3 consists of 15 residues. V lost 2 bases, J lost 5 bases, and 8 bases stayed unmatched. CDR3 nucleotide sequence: TGTGCCAGCAGTTACCTCGACAGGGATTGGTATGGCTACACCTTC. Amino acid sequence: CASSYLDRDWYGYTF.

The CDR3 loop reads CASSAQSRNSPLHF. CDR3 coding DNA: TGTGCCAGCAGCGCACAGAGTCGCAATTCACCCCTCCACTTT. The V call is TRBV7-8, the J call TRBJ1-6; unclear D gene. This CDR3 contains 14 residues. Trimming pared 5 bases from V and 7 bases from J, leaving 12 bases between. Germline V lookup: CDR1 SGHVS, CDR2 FQNEAQ.

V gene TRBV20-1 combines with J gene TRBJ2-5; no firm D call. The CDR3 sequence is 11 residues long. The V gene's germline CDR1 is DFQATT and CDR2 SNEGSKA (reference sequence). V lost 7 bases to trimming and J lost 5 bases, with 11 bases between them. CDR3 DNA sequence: TGCAGTGTCAAAAGCCCTGAGACCCAGTACTTC. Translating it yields CSVKSPETQYF.

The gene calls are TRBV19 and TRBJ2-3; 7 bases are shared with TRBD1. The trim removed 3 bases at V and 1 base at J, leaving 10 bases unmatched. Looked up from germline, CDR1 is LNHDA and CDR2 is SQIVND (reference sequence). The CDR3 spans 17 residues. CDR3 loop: CASSIDAGGYGTDTQYF. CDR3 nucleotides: TGTGCCAGTAGTATCGACGCAGGGGGTTACGGCACAGATACGCAGTATTTT.

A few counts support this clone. DNA of the CDR3: TGTGCCAGCAGCTTAAGGGGGGGAGAAAAACTGTTTTTT. This codes for CASSLRGGEKLFF. This chain uses TRBV11-2 with TRBJ1-4; maybe TRBD1 (6 bases). Trimming removed 2 bases from V and 8 bases from J, with 9 bases in between. The CDR3 runs to 13 residues. Per germline, CDR1 SGHAT and CDR2 FQNNGV.

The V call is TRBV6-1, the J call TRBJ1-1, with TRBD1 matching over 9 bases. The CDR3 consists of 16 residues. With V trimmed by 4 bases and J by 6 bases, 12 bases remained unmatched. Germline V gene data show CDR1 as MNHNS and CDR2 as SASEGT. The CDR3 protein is CASSARQGVVFAEAFF. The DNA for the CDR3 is TGTGCCAGCAGTGCCAGACAGGGGGTTGTATTCGCTGAAGCTTTCTTT.

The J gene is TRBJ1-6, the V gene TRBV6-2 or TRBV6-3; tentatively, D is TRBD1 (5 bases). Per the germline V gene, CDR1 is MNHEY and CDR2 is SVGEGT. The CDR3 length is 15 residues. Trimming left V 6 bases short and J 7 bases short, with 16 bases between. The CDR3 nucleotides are TGTGCCAGCAGCTATATCCAGGGTAACAATTCACCCCTCCACTTT. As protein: CASSYIQGNNSPLHF.

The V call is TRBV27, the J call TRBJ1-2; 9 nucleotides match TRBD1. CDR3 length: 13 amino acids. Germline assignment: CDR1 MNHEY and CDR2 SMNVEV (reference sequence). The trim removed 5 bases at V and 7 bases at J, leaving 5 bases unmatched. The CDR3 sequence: CASSRTGVVGYTF. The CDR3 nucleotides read TGTGCCAGCAGTCGGACAGGGGTCGTTGGCTACACCTTC.

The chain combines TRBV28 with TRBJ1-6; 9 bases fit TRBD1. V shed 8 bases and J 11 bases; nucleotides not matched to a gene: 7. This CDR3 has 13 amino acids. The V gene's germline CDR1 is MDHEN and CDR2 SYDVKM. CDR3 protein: CASGTGSLPPLHF. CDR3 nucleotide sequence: TGTGCCAGCGGGACAGGGAGTCTCCCACCCCTCCACTTT.

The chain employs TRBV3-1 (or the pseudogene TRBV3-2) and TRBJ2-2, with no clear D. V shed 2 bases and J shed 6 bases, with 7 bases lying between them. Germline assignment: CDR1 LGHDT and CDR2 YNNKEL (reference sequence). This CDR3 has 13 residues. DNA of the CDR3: TGTGCCAGCAGCCAAACTTGGTCCGGGGAGCTGTTTTTT. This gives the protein CASSQTWSGELFF.

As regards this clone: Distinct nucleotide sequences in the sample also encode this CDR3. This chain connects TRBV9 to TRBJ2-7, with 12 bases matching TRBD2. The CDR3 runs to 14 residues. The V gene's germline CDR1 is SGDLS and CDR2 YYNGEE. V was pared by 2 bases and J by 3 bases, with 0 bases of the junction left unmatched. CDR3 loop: CASSVTSGSYEQYF. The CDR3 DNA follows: TGTGCCAGCAGCGTGACTAGCGGGAGCTACGAGCAGTACTTC.

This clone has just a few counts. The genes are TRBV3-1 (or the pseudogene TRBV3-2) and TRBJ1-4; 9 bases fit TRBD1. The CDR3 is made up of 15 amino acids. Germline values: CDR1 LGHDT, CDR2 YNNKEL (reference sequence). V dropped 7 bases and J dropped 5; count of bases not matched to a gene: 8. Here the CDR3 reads CASTATTGGNEKLFF. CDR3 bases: TGTGCCAGCACCGCAACGACAGGGGGAAATGAAAAACTGTTTTTT.

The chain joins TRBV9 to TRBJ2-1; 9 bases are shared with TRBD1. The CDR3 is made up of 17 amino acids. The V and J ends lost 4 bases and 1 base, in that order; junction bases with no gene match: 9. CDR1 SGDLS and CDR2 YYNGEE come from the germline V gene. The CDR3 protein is CASSPDPGQGSYNEQFF. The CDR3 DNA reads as TGTGCCAGCAGCCCGGACCCGGGACAGGGATCCTACAATGAGCAGTTCTTC. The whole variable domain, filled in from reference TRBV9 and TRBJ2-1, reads DSGVTQTPKHLITATGQRVTLRCSPRSGDLSVYWYQQSLDQGLQFLIQYYNGEERAKGNILERFSAQQFPDLHSELNLSSLELGDSALYFCASSPDPGQGSYNEQFFGPGTRLTVL.

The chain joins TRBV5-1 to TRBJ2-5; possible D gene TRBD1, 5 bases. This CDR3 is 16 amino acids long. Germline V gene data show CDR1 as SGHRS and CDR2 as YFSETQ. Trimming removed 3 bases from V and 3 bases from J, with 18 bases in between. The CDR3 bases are TGCGCCAGCAGCTCCCAGGGAAAGACTGGGGAAGAGACCCAGTACTTC. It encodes CASSSQGKTGEETQYF.

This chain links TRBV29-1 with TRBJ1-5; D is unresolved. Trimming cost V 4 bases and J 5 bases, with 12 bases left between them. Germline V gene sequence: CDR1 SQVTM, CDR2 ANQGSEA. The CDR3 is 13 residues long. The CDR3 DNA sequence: TGCAGCGTTGGGGCTGGCGTTGATCAGCCCCAGCATTTT. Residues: CSVGAGVDQPQHF.